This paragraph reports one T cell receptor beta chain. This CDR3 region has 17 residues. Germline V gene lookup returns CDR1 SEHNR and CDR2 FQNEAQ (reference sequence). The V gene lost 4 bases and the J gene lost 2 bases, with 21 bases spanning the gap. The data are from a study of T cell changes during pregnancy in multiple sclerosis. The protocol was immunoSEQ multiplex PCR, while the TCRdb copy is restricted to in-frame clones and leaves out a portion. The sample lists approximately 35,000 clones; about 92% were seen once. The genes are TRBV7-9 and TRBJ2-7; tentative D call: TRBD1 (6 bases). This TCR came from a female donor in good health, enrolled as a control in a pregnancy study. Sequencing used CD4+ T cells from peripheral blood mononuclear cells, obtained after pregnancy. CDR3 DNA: TGTGCCAGCAGCTCTACCATACAGGGAATGTTGCCCTACGAGCAGTACTTC. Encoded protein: CASSSTIQGMLPYEQYF.